This TCR beta chain was profiled in a study of shared clonotypes between healthy human individuals. With respect to this clone: Its antigen remains unknown.

Findings and limits, study-wide: Memory subsets generally showed smaller estimated richness than naive subsets did. Generation probabilities were higher for clonotypes shared across all four sorted-subset donors than for unshared ones.

In the naive CD8 group, cells lacked CD45RO and were positively selected for CCR7, so terminally differentiated effector memory CD45RA+ cells were left out. The study enrolled healthy HIV-negative adults without recent acute infections or vaccinations as donors. Germline V lookup: CDR1 LNHDA, CDR2 SQIVND (reference sequence). The CDR3 contains 13 residues. V lost 6 bases, J lost 3 bases, and 0 bases stayed unmatched. In the source study's methods: In the immunoSEQ data, sequences were junction-only and lacked quality scores, so filtering differed. Sequencing used immunoSEQ multiplex PCR; TCRdb keeps in-frame clones, though not all of them. The D gene and trimming were derived from the DNA, and the V and J assignments and clone size from that table. The sample holds around 1.9 million clones; approximately 94% are singletons and the top ten take over 1.5%.

This receptor was taken from a man younger than 35 in good health. Some clones in this sample may be carry-over from other donors' samples. The chain couples TRBV19 to TRBJ2-5; 11 nucleotides line up with TRBD2. Sample: naive CD8+ T cells from PBMCs. In DNA, the CDR3 is TGTGCCAGTAGACTAGCGGGAGAAGAGACCCAGTACTTC. Translation gives CASRLAGEETQYF.